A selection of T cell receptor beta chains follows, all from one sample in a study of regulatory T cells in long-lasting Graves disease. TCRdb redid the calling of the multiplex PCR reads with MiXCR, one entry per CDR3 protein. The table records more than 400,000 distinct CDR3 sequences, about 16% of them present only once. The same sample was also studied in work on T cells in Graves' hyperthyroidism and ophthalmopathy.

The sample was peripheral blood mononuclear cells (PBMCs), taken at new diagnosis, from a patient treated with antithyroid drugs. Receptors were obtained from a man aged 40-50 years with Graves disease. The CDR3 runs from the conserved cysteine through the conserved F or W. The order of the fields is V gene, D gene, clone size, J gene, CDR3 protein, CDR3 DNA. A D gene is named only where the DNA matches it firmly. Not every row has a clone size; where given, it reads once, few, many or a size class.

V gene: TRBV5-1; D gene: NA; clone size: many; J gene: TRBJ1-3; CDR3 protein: CASSYQGSGNTIYF; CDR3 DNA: TGCGCCAGCAGCTACCAGGGATCTGGAAACACCATATATTTT
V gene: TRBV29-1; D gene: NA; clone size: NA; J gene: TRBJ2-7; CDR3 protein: CSVGNRDTEGGSYEQYF; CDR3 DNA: TGCAGCGTTGGGAACCGCGACACCGAAGGCGGGTCCTACGAGCAGTACTTC
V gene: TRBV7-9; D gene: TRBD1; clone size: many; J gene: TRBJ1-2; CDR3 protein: CASSHTGEWYGYTF; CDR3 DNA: TGTGCCAGCAGCCATACAGGGGAATGGTATGGCTACACCTTC
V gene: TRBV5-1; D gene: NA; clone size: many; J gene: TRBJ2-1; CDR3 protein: CASSLFIRGVPIREQFF; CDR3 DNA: TGCGCCAGCAGCTTGTTTATAAGGGGCGTTCCTATTCGGGAGCAGTTCTTC
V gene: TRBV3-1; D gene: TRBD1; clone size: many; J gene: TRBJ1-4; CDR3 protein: CASSHLRGITEKLFF; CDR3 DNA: TGTGCCAGCAGCCACCTCAGGGGGATTACTGAAAAACTGTTTTTT
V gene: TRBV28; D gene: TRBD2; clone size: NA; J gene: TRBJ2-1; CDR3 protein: CASRRGSGRAYYNEQFF; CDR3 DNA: TGTGCCAGCAGGCGGGGTAGCGGGAGGGCCTACTACAATGAGCAGTTCTTC
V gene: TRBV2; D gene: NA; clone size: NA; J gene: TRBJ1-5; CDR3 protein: CASRTMTGGNQPQHF; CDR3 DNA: TGTGCCAGCAGGACGATGACAGGCGGCAATCAGCCCCAGCATTTT
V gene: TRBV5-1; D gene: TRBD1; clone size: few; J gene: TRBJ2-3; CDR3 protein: CASSKQTGTGYTDTQYF; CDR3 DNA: TGCGCCAGCAGCAAGCAGACCGGGACAGGATACACAGATACGCAGTATTTT
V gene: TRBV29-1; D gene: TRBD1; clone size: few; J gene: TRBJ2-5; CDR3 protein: CSAGTGGKGTQYF; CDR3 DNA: TGCAGCGCTGGGACAGGTGGGAAGGGGACCCAGTACTTC
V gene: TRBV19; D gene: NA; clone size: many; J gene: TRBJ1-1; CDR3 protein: CASTPRREGTEAFF; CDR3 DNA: TGTGCCAGTACACCCCGGAGGGAGGGCACTGAAGCTTTCTTT
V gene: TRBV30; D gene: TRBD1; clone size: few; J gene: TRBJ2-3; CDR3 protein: CAWSTGGGQGTDTQYF; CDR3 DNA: TGTGCCTGGAGCACCGGTGGGGGACAGGGCACAGATACGCAGTATTTT
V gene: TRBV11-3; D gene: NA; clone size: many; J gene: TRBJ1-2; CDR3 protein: CASSLDEGAGYTF; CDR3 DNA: TGTGCCAGCAGCTTAGATGAGGGTGCTGGCTACACCTTC
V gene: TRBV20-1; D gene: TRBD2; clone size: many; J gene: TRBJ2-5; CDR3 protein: CSARDWREYQETQYF; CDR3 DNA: TGCAGTGCTAGAGATTGGCGGGAGTACCAAGAGACCCAGTACTTC
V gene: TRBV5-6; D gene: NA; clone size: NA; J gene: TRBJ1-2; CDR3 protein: CASSQTVYGYTF; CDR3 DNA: TGTGCCAGCAGCCAGACAGTCTATGGCTACACCTTC
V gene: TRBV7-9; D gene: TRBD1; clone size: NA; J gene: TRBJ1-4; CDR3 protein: CASSYGQGSEKLFF; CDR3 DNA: TGTGCCAGCAGCTACGGACAGGGCTCTGAAAAACTGTTTTTT
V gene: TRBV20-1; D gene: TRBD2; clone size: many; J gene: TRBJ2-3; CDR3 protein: CSARPPSGRGDTQYF; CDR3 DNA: TGCAGTGCCCGCCCCCCTAGCGGGAGGGGAGATACGCAGTATTTT
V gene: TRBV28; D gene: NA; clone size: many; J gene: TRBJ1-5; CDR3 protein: CASSSGNQPQHF; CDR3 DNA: TGTGCCAGCAGTTCCGGGAATCAGCCCCAGCATTTT
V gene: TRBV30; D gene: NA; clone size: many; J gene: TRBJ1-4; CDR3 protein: CACRETTNEKLFF; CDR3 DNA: TGTGCCTGCCGGGAGACGACTAATGAAAAACTGTTTTTT
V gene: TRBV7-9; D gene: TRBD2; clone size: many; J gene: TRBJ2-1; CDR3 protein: CASSLTSGRYNEQFF; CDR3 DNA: TGTGCCAGCAGCTTAACTAGCGGGAGGTACAATGAGCAGTTCTTC
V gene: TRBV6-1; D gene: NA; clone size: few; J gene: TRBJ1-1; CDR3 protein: CASSDRGRNTEAFF; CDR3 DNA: TGTGCCAGCAGTGACCGCGGGCGGAACACTGAAGCTTTCTTT
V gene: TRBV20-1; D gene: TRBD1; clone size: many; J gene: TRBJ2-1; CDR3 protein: CSARDPGTGGFRNEQFF; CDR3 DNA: TGCAGTGCTAGAGATCCCGGGACAGGGGGGTTTAGGAATGAGCAGTTCTTC
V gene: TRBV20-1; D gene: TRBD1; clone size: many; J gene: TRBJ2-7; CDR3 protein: CSANRGGYEQYF; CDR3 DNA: TGCAGTGCTAACAGGGGCGGCTACGAGCAGTACTTC
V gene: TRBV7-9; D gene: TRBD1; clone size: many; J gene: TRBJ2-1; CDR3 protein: CASSKGTVYNEQFF; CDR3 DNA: TGTGCCAGCAGCAAAGGGACAGTCTACAATGAGCAGTTCTTC
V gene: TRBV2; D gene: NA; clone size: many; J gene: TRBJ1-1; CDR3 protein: CASRGPAGSLVSPNTEAFF; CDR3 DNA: TGTGCCAGCAGAGGTCCGGCAGGGAGTCTTGTCTCCCCCAACACTGAAGCTTTCTTT
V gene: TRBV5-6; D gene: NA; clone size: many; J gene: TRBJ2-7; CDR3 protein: CASSLWPGGTYEQYF; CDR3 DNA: TGTGCCAGCAGCTTGTGGCCAGGGGGGACCTACGAGCAGTACTTC
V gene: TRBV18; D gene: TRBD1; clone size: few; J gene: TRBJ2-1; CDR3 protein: CASSPRSGQGYYNEQFF; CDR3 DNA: TGTGCCAGCTCACCACGCTCGGGACAGGGATACTACAATGAGCAGTTCTTC
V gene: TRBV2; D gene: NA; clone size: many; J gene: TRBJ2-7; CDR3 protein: CASSRSFAAYEQYF; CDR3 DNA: TGTGCCAGCAGCAGGAGCTTCGCCGCCTACGAGCAGTACTTC
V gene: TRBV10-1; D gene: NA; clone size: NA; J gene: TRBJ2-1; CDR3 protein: CASSSGAEEQFF; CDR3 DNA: TGCGCCAGCAGTTCGGGGGCAGAGGAGCAGTTCTTC
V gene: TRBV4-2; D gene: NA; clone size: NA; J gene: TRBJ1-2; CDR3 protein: CASSQGWRNYGYTF; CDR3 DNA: TGTGCCAGCAGCCAAGGATGGCGGAACTATGGCTACACCTTC
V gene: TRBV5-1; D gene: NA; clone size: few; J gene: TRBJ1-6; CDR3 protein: CATGEGHNSPLHF; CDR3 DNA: TGCGCCACCGGAGAGGGGCATAATTCACCCCTCCACTTT
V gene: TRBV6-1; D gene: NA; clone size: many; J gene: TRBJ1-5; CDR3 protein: CASREVQGQPQHF; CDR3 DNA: TGTGCCAGCCGAGAAGTACAGGGTCAGCCCCAGCATTTT
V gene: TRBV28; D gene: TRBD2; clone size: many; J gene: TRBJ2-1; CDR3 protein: CASSFKGRGNEQFF; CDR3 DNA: TGTGCCAGCAGTTTCAAGGGGAGGGGAAATGAGCAGTTCTTC
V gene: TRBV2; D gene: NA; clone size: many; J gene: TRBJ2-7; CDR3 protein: CASRLTGLYEQYF; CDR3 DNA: TGTGCCAGCAGACTAACCGGACTATACGAGCAGTACTTC
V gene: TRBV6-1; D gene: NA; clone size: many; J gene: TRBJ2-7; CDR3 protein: CASSEVLHREQYF; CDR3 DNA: TGTGCCAGCAGTGAAGTACTCCACCGCGAGCAGTACTTC
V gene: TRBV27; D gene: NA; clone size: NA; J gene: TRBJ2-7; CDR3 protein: CASSLMYEYEQYF; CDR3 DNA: TGTGCCAGCAGTTTAATGTACGAATACGAGCAGTACTTC
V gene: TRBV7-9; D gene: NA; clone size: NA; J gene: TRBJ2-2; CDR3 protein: CASSSPGLSNTGELFF; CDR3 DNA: TGTGCCAGCAGCTCCCCCGGGCTATCGAACACCGGGGAGCTGTTTTTT
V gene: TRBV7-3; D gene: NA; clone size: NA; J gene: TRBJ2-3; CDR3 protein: CASSLKRTADTQYF; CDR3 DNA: TGTGCCAGCAGCTTAAAGCGGACCGCAGATACGCAGTATTTT
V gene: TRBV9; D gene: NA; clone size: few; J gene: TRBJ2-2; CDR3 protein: CASTPGEGLNTGELFF; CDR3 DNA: TGTGCCAGCACCCCAGGGGAGGGACTCAACACCGGGGAGCTGTTTTTT
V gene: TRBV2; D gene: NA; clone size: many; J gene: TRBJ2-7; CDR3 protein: CASSGDVSYEQYF; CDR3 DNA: TGTGCCAGCAGTGGGGACGTCTCCTACGAGCAGTACTTC
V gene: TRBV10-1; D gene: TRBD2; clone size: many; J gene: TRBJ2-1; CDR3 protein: CASSDETSREQFF; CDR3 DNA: TGCGCCAGCAGTGATGAGACTAGCCGGGAGCAGTTCTTC
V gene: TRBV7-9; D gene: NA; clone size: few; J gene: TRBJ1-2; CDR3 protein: CASSGSYYGYTF; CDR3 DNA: TGTGCCAGCAGTGGAAGCTATTATGGCTACACCTTC
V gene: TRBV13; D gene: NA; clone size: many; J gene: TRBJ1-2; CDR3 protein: CASSLNARATNYGYTF; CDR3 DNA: TGTGCCAGCAGCTTAAACGCCCGGGCCACTAACTATGGCTACACCTTC
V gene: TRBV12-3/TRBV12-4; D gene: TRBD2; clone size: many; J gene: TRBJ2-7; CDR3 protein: CASRGLAGAYEQYF; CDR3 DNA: TGTGCCAGCAGGGGACTAGCGGGAGCTTACGAGCAGTACTTC
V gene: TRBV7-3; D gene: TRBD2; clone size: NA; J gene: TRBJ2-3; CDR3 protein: CASRPGLDGDTQYF; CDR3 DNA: TGTGCCAGCAGACCAGGACTAGATGGAGATACGCAGTATTTT
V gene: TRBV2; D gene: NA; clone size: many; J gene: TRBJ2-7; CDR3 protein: CASSERSRLASKQYF; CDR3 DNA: TGTGCCAGCAGTGAACGTTCGAGGTTAGCTAGTAAGCAGTACTTC
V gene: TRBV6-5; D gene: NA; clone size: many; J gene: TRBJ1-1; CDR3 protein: CASSYGFGKAEAFF; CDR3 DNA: TGTGCCAGCAGTTACGGTTTCGGGAAGGCTGAAGCTTTCTTT
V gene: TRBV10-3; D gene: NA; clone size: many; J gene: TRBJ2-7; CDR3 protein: CAISDGSRVYEQYF; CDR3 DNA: TGTGCCATCAGTGACGGGTCAAGAGTATACGAGCAGTACTTC
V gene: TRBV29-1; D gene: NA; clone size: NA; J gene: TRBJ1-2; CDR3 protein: CSVEDRNSVYGYTF; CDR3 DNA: TGCAGCGTTGAAGATCGGAACAGCGTGTATGGCTACACCTTC
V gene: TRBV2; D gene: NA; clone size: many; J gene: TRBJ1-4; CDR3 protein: CASGSWTVGEKLFF; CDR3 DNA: TGTGCCAGCGGGTCATGGACAGTCGGTGAAAAACTGTTTTTT